The entry below gives a single T cell receptor beta chain sequence along with its context. The clone's antigen remains unknown. Sequence at one end of the junction differs from germline and may be a read error. The CDR3 runs 16 residues from the cysteine to the phenylalanine. CDR3 DNA is the only sequence kept; it has 48 bases, read in frame from the first base. The germline V gene yields MRHNA for CDR1 and SNTAGT for CDR2. The sample originates from a study of metastatic and nonmetastatic thyroid tumors (dated by TCRdb to the early 2020s). In the study overall: For patients with malignant and with benign thyroid disease, the researchers compared repertoires between peripheral blood samples and tumor or nodule tissue samples.

The protocol used for the library was PCR. Sequenced on an Illumina HiSeq 4000. High-throughput sequencing was used to profile the TCR beta-chain CDR3 region of each patient. Regarding the original processing steps: The researchers built a classifier to tell apart papillary thyroid cancer patients with distant metastasis, based on CDR3 differences among clinicopathological groups. To measure repertoire diversity the researchers used the Shannon index, while the Morisita-Horn index served to gauge how similar the tumor and blood repertoires were. TCRdb reprocessed the public reads (quality trimming at Q25 with fastp, clone calling with MiXCR) and kept in-frame beta chains. The V and J calls and clone size are TCRdb's, not the authors'. Within this sample are under 95,000 clones, with around 9.1% of them counted one time only. The ten top clones hold approximately 10% of the sample. Broader findings and caveats from the paper: In both blood and tumor samples, malignant tumors were reported to have significantly higher TCR beta diversity than benign nodules.

None of the patients had been given any treatment before thyroid surgery. Using T-cell receptor beta sequencing, the researchers looked back retrospectively at clinical samples from patients, gathered between about 2011 and 2019. The chain uses TRBV6-4 and TRBJ2-2; the D gene is perhaps TRBD2, from 6 matching bases. The source is a female donor with papillary thyroid cancer or a benign thyroid nodule (not recorded which). Some clones in this sample may be carry-over from other donors' samples. Source material: blood. This receptor carries the CDR3 CASSDQAWRATGELFF. Read as DNA, the sequence is TGTGCCAGCAGTGACCAGGCGTGGAGGGCCACCGGCGAGCTGTTTTTT.